This TCR beta chain is drawn from a study of cytomegalovirus exposure and HLA in healthy donors. Findings of the study overall: 87-base-pair reads could not separate some V segments, including TRBV6-2 and TRBV6-3. The study labeled 180 or so TCR beta chains cytomegalovirus-associated.

Donors sampled were nominally healthy, though unrecorded immune exposures were likely. V lost 4 bases, J lost 5 bases, and 17 bases lay in between. This CDR3 spans 15 amino acids. Looked up from germline, CDR1 is SNHLY and CDR2 is FYNNEI. A remark on this clone: Its cognate antigen is unknown.

The primer mix had 60 Vbeta and 13 Jbeta primers. Study processing details: Approximately 86 million unique TCR beta chains, 9.5 million to 14 million shared, were counted in a later analysis. Generated by immunoSEQ multiplex PCR, the TCRdb table keeps only in-frame clones and is missing some. V and J calls and clone size are copied from that table; D and trimming were computed from the DNA. The sample records under 150,000 clones, 81% being singletons. This TCR was sampled from a woman between 25 and 40 years old in good health and CMV-seronegative. This chain uses TRBV2 with TRBJ1-2, with D perhaps TRBD1 (6 bases). Sequenced sample: PBMCs. The CDR3 coding sequence is TGTGCCAGCAGTGTTAGGCAGGGGATAGGATATGGCTACACCTTC. Translating it yields CASSVRQGIGYGYTF. Full variable domain (missing parts from reference TRBV2 and TRBJ1-2): EPEVTQTPSHQVTQMGQEVILRCVPISNHLYFYWYRQILGQKVEFLVSFYNNEISEKSEIFDDQFSVERPDGSNFTLKIRSTKLEDSAMYFCASSVRQGIGYGYTFGSGTRLTVV.